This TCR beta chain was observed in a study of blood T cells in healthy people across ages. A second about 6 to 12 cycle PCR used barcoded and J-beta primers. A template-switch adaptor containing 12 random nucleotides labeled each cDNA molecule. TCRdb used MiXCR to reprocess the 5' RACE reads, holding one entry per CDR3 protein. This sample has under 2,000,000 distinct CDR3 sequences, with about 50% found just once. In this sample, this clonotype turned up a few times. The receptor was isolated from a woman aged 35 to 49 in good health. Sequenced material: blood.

The CDR3 DNA follows: TGTGCCAGCAGCCCGGTCTTGGAGACCCAGTACTTC. This encodes CASSPVLETQYF. The chain recombines TRBV6-2 or TRBV6-3 with TRBJ2-5; D remains ambiguous. The CDR3 is 12 amino acids. V was clipped by 6 bases and J by 5 bases, with 10 bases between them. Germline V lookup: CDR1 MNHEY, CDR2 SVGEGT.